These 9 T cell receptor beta chains were sequenced from one sample in a study of a mutant IDH1 vaccine in newly diagnosed glioma. Time point meaning: week 5, during vaccination. It was 300 ug of mutant IDH1 20-mer peptide that made up each vaccine dose, given with topical imiquimod. No antigen has been identified for these receptors. TCRdb's copy holds only in-frame clones and misses some; the assay was immunoSEQ multiplex PCR. This table holds 50,000 to 55,000 clones, around four fifths found once. This specimen consisted of PBMCs, obtained from a glioma patient whose treatment included an IDH1 peptide vaccine. The receptors were sampled from a man aged 50-60 years with glioma.

This chain uses TRBV6-1 with TRBJ1-4; D gene uncertain. Germline loops: CDR1 MNHNS, CDR2 SASEGT. Trimming pared 3 bases from V and 8 bases from J, leaving 13 bases between. CDR3 length equals 14 residues. CDR3 loop: CASSENSVIEKLFF. DNA of the CDR3: TGTGCCAGCAGTGAGAACAGTGTAATCGAAAAACTGTTTTTT.

To note about this clone: One junction end does not reproduce the germline sequence, and a read error may be involved. This rearrangement joins TRBV2 to TRBJ2-5, with D unresolved. The germline V gene encodes CDR1 SNHLY and CDR2 FYNNEI. The CDR3 is 11 residues long. The CDR3 loop is CASRFQETQYF. The DNA for the CDR3 is TGTGCGAGCAGGTTCCAAGAGACCCAGTACTTC.

CDR3 bases: TGCGCCAGCAGCAGCCCCGGGACAGGGATTTCCTACGAGCAGTACTTC. Protein product: CASSSPGTGISYEQYF. The chain combines TRBV5-1 with TRBJ2-7; 9 bases agree with TRBD1. Germline V lookup: CDR1 SGHRS, CDR2 YFSETQ. The CDR3 sequence is 16 residues long. Losses at the gene ends were 4 bases for V and 1 base for J; bases not matched to a gene: 9.

This clone was seen a single time. The rearrangement links TRBV5-6 to TRBJ2-7, with D possibly matching TRBD1 (6 bases). Deletions cut 2 bases from V and 2 bases from J, with 11 bases between. This CDR3 comprises 14 residues. Germline V CDR1 and CDR2: SGHDT, YYEEEE. CDR3 DNA: TGTGCCAGCAGCTTTGGACAGTCTCCCTACGAGCAGTACTTC. The encoded protein is CASSFGQSPYEQYF.

The rearrangement joins TRBV6-5 to TRBJ1-3; 10 bases are shared with TRBD1. J lost 4 bases, V lost 6 bases, and 6 bases had no gene match. Germline V lookup: CDR1 MNHEY, CDR2 SVGAGI. The CDR3 is made up of 15 amino acids. CDR3 DNA: TGTGCCAGCAGCCGCGGGACAGGGGAGGGAAACACCATATATTTT. Its protein is CASSRGTGEGNTIYF.

The genes are TRBV27 and TRBJ1-1, with D tentatively TRBD1 (5 bases). In germline, CDR1 is MNHEY, CDR2 SMNVEV (reference sequence). V dropped 6 bases and J dropped 0 bases, with 8 bases sitting between them. The CDR3 extends over 13 amino acids. CDR3 nucleotides: TGTGCCAGCAGCGACAGTCTGAACACTGAAGCTTTCTTT. Its protein product is CASSDSLNTEAFF.

This clone was counted a few times. V and J are TRBV30 and TRBJ2-5; D not resolved. CDR1 GTSNPN and CDR2 SVGIG come from the germline V gene (reference sequence). Trimming removed 3 bases at V and 5 bases at J, with 4 bases between. The CDR3 has 10 residues. In DNA, the CDR3 is TGTGCCTGGAGAGGGGAGACCCAGTACTTC. Its translation is CAWRGETQYF.

The rearrangement uses TRBV27 and TRBJ1-6, with D tentatively TRBD1 (5 bases). The CDR3 consists of 16 residues. The V gene lost 5 bases and the J gene lost 2 bases, with 13 bases spanning the gap. Looked up from germline, CDR1 is MNHEY and CDR2 is SMNVEV (reference sequence). CDR3 in amino acids: CASSLQGNAYNSPLHF. CDR3 nucleotides: TGTGCCAGCAGTCTCCAGGGAAACGCCTATAATTCACCCCTCCACTTT.

The chain carries TRBV15 and TRBJ1-1; 11 bases match TRBD1. The V gene's germline CDR1 is LNHNV and CDR2 YYDKDF (reference sequence). With V trimmed by 1 base and J by 7 bases, 8 bases remained unmatched. This CDR3 region has 16 residues. The CDR3 sequence: CATSRARTGGGDEAFF. The CDR3, as DNA: TGTGCCACCAGCAGAGCCCGGACAGGGGGCGGAGATGAAGCTTTCTTT. Drawing the rest from reference TRBV15 and TRBJ1-1, the complete variable domain is DAMVIQNPRYQVTQFGKPVTLSCSQTLNHNVMYWYQQKSSQAPKLLFHYYDKDFNNEADTPDNFQSRRPNTSFCFLDIRSPGLGDTAMYLCATSRARTGGGDEAFFGQGTRLTVV.